The 20 T cell receptor beta chains in this list originate from one sample, sequenced in a study of T cell repertoires in cytomegalovirus infection. Antigens for these TCRs are unknown. TCRdb reanalysed the reads using MiXCR and keeps one entry per CDR3 protein. The repertoire consists of 80,000 to 90,000 distinct CDR3 sequences, with under 55% occurring once and the leading ten covering roughly 93%. The sequences come from CD8+ T cells from cultured PBMCs, collected from culture after CMV antigen stimulation. The source is a human donor in good health (CMV status not recorded). Some clones in this sample may be carry-over from other donors' samples.

The V and J genes are TRBV2 and TRBJ2-1, with D possibly being TRBD1 (5 bases). CDR3 length equals 12 residues. CDR1 is SNHLY, CDR2 FYNNEI, per germline. The CDR3 reads CSRQGPDNEQFF. The CDR3 DNA is TGTAGTCGCCAGGGCCCCGACAATGAGCAGTTCTTC.

This clonotype has more than one count but fewer than ten. The chain recombines TRBV12-5 with TRBJ1-1, with no clear D. The CDR3 is 9 amino acids. Germline loops: CDR1 LGHNT, CDR2 FRNRAP. Trimming pared 5 bases from V and 9 bases from J, leaving 4 bases between. The CDR3: CASGDKAFF. Written as DNA, the CDR3 is TGTGCTAGTGGTGATAAAGCTTTCTTT.

CDR3 in DNA: TGCAGCGTTGTCGGGGACAGAGTTGAAGCTTTCTTT. Its protein product is CSVVGDRVEAFF. V is TRBV29-1 and J is TRBJ1-1, with TRBD1 identical over 7 bases. Germline CDR1 reads SQVTM; CDR2 reads ANQGSEA. This CDR3 comprises 12 residues. Germline trimming cut 4 bases from V and 7 bases from J; bases unmatched to any gene: 6. The full variable domain, completed using reference TRBV29-1 and TRBJ1-1, is SAVISQKPSRDICQRGTSLTIQCQVDSQVTMMFWYRQQPGQSLTLIATANQGSEATYESGFVIDKFPISRPNLTFSTLTVSNMSPEDSSIYLCSVVGDRVEAFFGQGTRLTVV.

This clonotype was counted between two and nine times. This sequence joins TRBV7-6 and TRBJ1-4; D gene unclear. Per the germline V gene, CDR1 is SGHVS and CDR2 is FNYEAQ. The CDR3 contains 13 residues. V dropped 0 bases and J dropped 11 bases, with 10 bases sitting between them. The CDR3 protein is CASSLAAVGKLFF. The CDR3, as DNA: TGTGCCAGCAGCTTAGCCGCAGTCGGGAAACTGTTTTTT.

This clonotype was found many times. The rearrangement joins TRBV28 to TRBJ2-2; D gene unclear. The CDR3 consists of 15 residues. With 3 bases removed from V and 3 bases from J, the gap between germline ends came to 11 bases. Germline V gene data show CDR1 as MDHEN and CDR2 as SYDVKM. The CDR3 DNA is TGTGCCAGCAGTTTTCTGGTCGACTACACCGGGGAGCTGTTTTTT. The encoded protein is CASSFLVDYTGELFF.

This clonotype was observed a handful of times. The rearrangement joins TRBV19 to TRBJ2-2, with D unclear. The CDR3 totals 14 residues. Trimming stripped 3 bases from V and 7 bases from J, with 12 bases between. The germline gives CDR1 LNHDA, CDR2 SQIVND (reference sequence). CDR3 region: CASSIDPASGELFF. CDR3 nucleotides: TGTGCCAGTAGTATCGATCCAGCGAGCGGGGAGCTGTTTTTT.

The J gene is TRBJ1-1, the V gene TRBV25-1; 7 bases are shared with TRBD1. CDR1 and CDR2 from the germline V gene are MGHDK and SYGVNS. The CDR3 runs to 15 residues. Trimming took 3 bases from V and 4 from J; bases not matched to a gene: 8. This chain's CDR3 is CASSDPMTGFTEAFF. DNA for the CDR3: TGTGCCAGCAGTGACCCTATGACAGGGTTCACTGAAGCTTTCTTT.

There are a few counts of this clonotype. J is TRBJ2-1 and V is TRBV7-3; TRBD2 matches at 9 bases. The CDR3 contains 15 residues. CDR1 SGHTA and CDR2 FQGTGA come from the germline V gene. V shed 8 bases and J 3 bases; nucleotides not matched to a gene: 8. CDR3 loop: CASARGGGDYNEQFF. The CDR3 region has the DNA TGTGCCAGCGCCAGAGGCGGGGGGGACTACAATGAGCAGTTCTTC. Full variable domain (remainder filled in from reference TRBV7-3 and TRBJ2-1): GAGVSQTPSNKVTEKGKYVELRCDPISGHTALYWYRQSLGQGPEFLIYFQGTGAADDSGLPNDRFFAVRPEGSVSTLKIQRTERGDSAVYLCASARGGGDYNEQFFGPGTRLTVL.

The V call is TRBV15, the J call TRBJ2-5; D is unclear. V was clipped by 2 bases and J by 7 bases, with 8 bases between them. The CDR3 runs 12 residues. Germline V gene sequence: CDR1 LNHNV, CDR2 YYDKDF (reference sequence). The CDR3 spells CATSRQTGTQYF. The CDR3 DNA is TGTGCCACCAGCAGACAAACGGGGACCCAGTACTTC.

This clonotype was detected only a few times. This chain joins TRBV7-6 and TRBJ2-5; TRBD2 aligns across 10 bases. Looked up from germline, CDR1 is SGHVS and CDR2 is FNYEAQ. The V segment lost 8 bases and the J segment 4 bases; nucleotides outside the gene matches: 31. This CDR3 spans 22 amino acids. CDR3 protein: CASRPFSSGGGDALRPLETQYF. CDR3 sequence (DNA): TGTGCCAGCCGACCCTTCTCTAGCGGGGGCGGCGACGCCCTCAGACCCCTAGAGACCCAGTACTTC. Filled out from reference TRBV7-6 and TRBJ2-5, the complete variable domain reads GAGVSQSPRYKVTKRGQDVALRCDPISGHVSLYWYRQALGQGPEFLTYFNYEAQQDKSGLPNDRFSAERPEGSISTLTIQRTEQRDSAMYRCASRPFSSGGGDALRPLETQYFGPGTRLLVL.

The chain employs TRBV5-3 and TRBJ1-2; D perhaps matches TRBD1 (6 bases). TRBV5-3 is an ORF, with its function uncertain. V lost 1 base and J 3 bases, leaving 7 bases between the germline ends. The CDR3 has 13 residues. The CDR3 sequence: CARSLRGHYGYTF. The DNA of the CDR3 is TGTGCCAGAAGCTTGCGGGGGCACTATGGCTACACCTTC.

This sequence joins TRBV19 and TRBJ1-6, with D uncertain. The germline V gene has CDR1 LNHDA and CDR2 SQIVND (reference sequence). Trimming took off 8 bases at V and 2 bases at J, with 10 bases between the two ends. The CDR3 runs to 14 residues. The CDR3 sequence is CASGRGAYNSPLHF. DNA for the CDR3: TGTGCCAGTGGCCGCGGGGCCTATAATTCACCCCTCCACTTT.

The sample holds a few counts of this clonotype. The chain recombines TRBV15 with TRBJ1-3; D gene unclear. Trimming took off 5 bases at V and 0 bases at J, with 23 bases between the two ends. This CDR3 has 19 amino acids. Per the germline V gene, CDR1 is LNHNV and CDR2 is YYDKDF (reference sequence). The CDR3 region is CATSGQIRPLLGSGNTIYF. For the CDR3, the DNA is TGTGCCACCAGCGGTCAAATCCGCCCTCTTTTGGGCTCTGGAAACACCATATATTTT.

The genes are TRBV27 and TRBJ1-2; possibly TRBD1 for D (6 bases). With 0 bases removed from V and 1 base from J, the gap between germline ends came to 12 bases. The CDR3 consists of 16 residues. Looked up from germline, CDR1 is MNHEY and CDR2 is SMNVEV (reference sequence). As DNA, the CDR3 is TGTGCCAGCAGTTTATCTTGGCAGGGGAGTAACTATGGCTACACCTTC. It codes for CASSLSWQGSNYGYTF.

This clonotype turned up a few times. J is TRBJ2-1 and V is TRBV7-6, with D perhaps given as TRBD1 or TRBD2 (5 bases each). The CDR3 contains 13 residues. The germline V gene has CDR1 SGHVS and CDR2 FNYEAQ. V lost 3 bases, J lost 4 bases, and 7 bases lay in between. Written as DNA, the CDR3 is TGTGCCAGCAGCTTGGGACGGTACAATGAGCAGTTCTTC. Translation gives CASSLGRYNEQFF.

This chain connects TRBV12-3 or TRBV12-4 to TRBJ1-1, with TRBD1 identical over 9 bases. CDR3 length: 13 amino acids. The trim removed 5 bases at V and 11 bases at J, leaving 9 bases unmatched. CDR3 sequence: CASSTGTGRRAFF. The CDR3 bases are TGTGCCAGCAGTACCGGGACAGGGAGGCGGGCTTTCTTT.

This chain connects TRBV28 to TRBJ2-2; possibly TRBD1 for D (5 bases). The CDR3 runs to 15 residues. CDR1 and CDR2 (germline): MDHEN, SYDVKM. The V end lost 8 bases, the J end lost 0 bases, and 13 bases lay between the germline ends. CDR3 in DNA: TGTGCCAGCGCCCTATGGGGCTCGAACACCGGGGAGCTGTTTTTT. Protein: CASALWGSNTGELFF.

V and J are TRBV19 and TRBJ2-5, with D possibly TRBD2 on 6 matching bases. The germline V gene has CDR1 LNHDA and CDR2 SQIVND (reference sequence). This CDR3 is built from 15 residues. V dropped 7 bases and J dropped 4 bases, with 19 bases sitting between them. The CDR3 loop reads CASTLRGRVGETQYF. In DNA, the CDR3 is TGTGCCAGTACCCTGCGGGGCAGGGTCGGAGAGACCCAGTACTTC.

V usage is TRBV4-1 and J usage is TRBJ2-7, with a weak D call TRBD2 (7 bases). Germline assignment: CDR1 MGHRA and CDR2 YSYEKL. The CDR3 extends over 14 amino acids. With 3 bases removed from V and 6 bases from J, the gap between germline ends came to 15 bases. CDR3 nucleotide sequence: TGCGCCAGCAGCCATACGACGGGGGGCGGCGAGCAGTACTTC. Residues: CASSHTTGGGEQYF.

The rearrangement links TRBV6-5 to TRBJ1-1; D may be TRBD1 (5 bases). CDR1 MNHEY and CDR2 SVGAGI come from the germline V gene. Trimming left V 5 bases short and J 0 bases short, with 13 bases between. This CDR3 region has 15 residues. The CDR3 here is CASSKGTSMNTEAFF. Written as DNA, the CDR3 is TGTGCCAGCAGTAAAGGGACCTCCATGAACACTGAAGCTTTCTTT.